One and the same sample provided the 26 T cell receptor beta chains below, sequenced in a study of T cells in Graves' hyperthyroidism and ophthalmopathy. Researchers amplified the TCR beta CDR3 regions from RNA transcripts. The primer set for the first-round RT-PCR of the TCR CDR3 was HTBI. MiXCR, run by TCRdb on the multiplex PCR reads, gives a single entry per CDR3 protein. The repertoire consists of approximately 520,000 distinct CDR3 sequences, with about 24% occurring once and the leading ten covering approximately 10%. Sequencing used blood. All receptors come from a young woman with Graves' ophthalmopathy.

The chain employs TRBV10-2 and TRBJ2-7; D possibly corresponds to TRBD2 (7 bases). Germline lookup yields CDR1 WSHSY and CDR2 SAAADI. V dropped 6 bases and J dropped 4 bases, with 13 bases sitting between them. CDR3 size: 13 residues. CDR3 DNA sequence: TGCGCCAGCAGGGGGGGGGCGCAGTACGAGCAGTACTTC. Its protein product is CASRGGAQYEQYF.

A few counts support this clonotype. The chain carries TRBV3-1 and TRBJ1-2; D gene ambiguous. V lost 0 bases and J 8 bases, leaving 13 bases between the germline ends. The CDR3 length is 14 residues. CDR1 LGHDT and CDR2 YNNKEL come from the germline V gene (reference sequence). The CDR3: CASSQEAGLRGYTF. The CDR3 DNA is TGTGCCAGCAGCCAAGAGGCAGGTTTGCGCGGCTACACCTTC.

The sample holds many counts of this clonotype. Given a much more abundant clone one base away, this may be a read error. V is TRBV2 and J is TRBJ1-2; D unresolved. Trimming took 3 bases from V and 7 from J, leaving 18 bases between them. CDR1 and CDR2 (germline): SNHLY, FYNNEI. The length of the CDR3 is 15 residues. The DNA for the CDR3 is TGTGCCAGCAGTGAGGCCGGGAGAGGAGACTGTGGCTACACCTTC. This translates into CASSEAGRGDCGYTF.

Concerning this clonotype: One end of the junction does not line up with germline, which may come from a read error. The CDR3 DNA follows: TGCAGTGCTAGGGTCAGCGGAGCCTACGAGCATTACTTC. Translating it yields CSARVSGAYEHYF. V usage is TRBV20-1 and J usage is TRBJ2-7, with a possible D match to TRBD2 (5 bases). The length of the CDR3 is 13 residues. Germline V lookup: CDR1 DFQATT, CDR2 SNEGSKA (reference sequence).

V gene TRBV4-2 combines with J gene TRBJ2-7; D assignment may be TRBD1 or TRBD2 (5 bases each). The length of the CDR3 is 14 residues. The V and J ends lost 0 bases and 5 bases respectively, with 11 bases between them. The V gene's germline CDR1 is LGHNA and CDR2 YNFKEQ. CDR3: CASSQEVGTDEQYF. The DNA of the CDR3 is TGTGCCAGCAGCCAAGAGGTTGGGACCGACGAGCAGTACTTC.

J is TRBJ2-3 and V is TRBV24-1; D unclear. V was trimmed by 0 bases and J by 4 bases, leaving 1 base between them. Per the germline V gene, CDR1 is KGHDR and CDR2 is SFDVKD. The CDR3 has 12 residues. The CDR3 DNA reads TGTGCCACCAGTGATTTGTCAGATACGCAGTATTTT. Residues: CATSDLSDTQYF.

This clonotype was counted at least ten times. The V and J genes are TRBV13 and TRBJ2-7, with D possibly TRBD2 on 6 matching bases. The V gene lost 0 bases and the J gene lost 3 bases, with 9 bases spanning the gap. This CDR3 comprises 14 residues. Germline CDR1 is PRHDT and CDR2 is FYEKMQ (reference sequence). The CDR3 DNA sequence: TGTGCCAGCAGCTTAGGTGGGCGGGACTACGAGCAGTACTTC. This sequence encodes CASSLGGRDYEQYF.

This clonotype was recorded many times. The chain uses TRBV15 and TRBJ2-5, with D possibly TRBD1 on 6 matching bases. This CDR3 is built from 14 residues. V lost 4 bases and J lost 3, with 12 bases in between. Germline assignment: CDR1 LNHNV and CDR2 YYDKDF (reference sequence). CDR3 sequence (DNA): TGTGCCACCAGCAAGGGACACCTGGAAGAGACCCAGTACTTC. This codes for CATSKGHLEETQYF.

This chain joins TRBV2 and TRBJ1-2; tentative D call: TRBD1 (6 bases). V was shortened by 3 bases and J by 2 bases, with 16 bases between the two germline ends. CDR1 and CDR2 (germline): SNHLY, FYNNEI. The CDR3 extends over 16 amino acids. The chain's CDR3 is CASSDWSGQTNYGYTF. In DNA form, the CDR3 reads TGTGCCAGCAGTGATTGGAGTGGACAGACCAACTATGGCTACACCTTC.

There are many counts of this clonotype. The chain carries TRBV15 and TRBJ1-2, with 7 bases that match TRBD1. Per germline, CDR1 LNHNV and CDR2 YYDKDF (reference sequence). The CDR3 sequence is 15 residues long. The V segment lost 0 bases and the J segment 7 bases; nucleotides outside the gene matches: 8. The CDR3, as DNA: TGTGCCACCAGCAGAGATCGGGCAGGGGGGGGTGGCTACACCTTC. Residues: CATSRDRAGGGGYTF.

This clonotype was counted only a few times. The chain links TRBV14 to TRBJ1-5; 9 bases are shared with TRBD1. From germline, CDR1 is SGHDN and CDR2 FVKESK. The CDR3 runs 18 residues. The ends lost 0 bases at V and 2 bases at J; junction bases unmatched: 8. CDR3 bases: TGTGCCAGCAGCCAAGATCCCCGGGACAGGGAGTGCAATCAGCCCCAGCATTTT. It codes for CASSQDPRDRECNQPQHF. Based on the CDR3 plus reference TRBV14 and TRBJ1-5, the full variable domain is EAGVTQFPSHSVIEKGQTVTLRCDPISGHDNLYWYRRVMGKEIKFLLHFVKESKQDESGMPNNRFLAERTGGTYSTLKVQPAELEDSGVYFCASSQDPRDRECNQPQHFGDGTRLSIL.

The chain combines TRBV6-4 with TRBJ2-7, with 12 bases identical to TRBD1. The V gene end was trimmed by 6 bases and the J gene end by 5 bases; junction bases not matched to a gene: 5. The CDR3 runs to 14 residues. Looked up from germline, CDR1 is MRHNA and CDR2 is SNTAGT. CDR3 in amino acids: CASSAGQGANEQYF. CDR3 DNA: TGTGCCAGCAGCGCGGGACAGGGGGCGAACGAGCAGTACTTC.

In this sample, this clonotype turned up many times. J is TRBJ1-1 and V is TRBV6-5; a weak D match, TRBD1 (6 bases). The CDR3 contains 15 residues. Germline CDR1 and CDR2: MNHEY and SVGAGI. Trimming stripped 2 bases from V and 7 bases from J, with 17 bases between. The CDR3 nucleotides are TGTGCCAGCAGTTACGTGGCAGGGGAGGAGATTGAAGCTTTCTTT. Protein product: CASSYVAGEEIEAFF.

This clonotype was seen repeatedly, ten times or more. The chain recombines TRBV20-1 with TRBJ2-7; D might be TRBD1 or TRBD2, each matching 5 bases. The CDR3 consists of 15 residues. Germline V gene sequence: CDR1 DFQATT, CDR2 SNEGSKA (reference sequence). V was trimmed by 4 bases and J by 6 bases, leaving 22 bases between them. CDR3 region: CSATPGPRDALEQYF. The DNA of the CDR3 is TGCAGTGCTACACCGGGACCACGAGATGCCCTCGAGCAGTACTTC.

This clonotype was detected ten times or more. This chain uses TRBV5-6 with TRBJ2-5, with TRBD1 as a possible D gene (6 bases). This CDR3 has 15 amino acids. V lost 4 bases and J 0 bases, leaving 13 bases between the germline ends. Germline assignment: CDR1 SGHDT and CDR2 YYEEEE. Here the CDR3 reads CASSPRTVYQETQYF. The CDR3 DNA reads TGTGCCAGCAGCCCTCGGACAGTGTACCAAGAGACCCAGTACTTC.

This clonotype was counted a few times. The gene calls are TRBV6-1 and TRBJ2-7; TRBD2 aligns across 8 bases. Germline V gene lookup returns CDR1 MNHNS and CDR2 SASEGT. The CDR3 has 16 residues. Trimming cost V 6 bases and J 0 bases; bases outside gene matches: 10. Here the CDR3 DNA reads TGTGCCAGCAGCCCAGCGGGCCGGGAGGGCTCCTACGAGCAGTACTTC. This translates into CASSPAGREGSYEQYF.

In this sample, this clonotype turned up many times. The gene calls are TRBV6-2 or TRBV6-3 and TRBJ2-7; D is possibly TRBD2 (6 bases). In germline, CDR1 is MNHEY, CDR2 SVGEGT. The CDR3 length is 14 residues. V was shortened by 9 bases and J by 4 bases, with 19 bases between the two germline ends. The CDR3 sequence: CASQSPGRRYEQYF. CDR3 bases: TGTGCCAGTCAATCCCCGGGGAGGCGTTACGAGCAGTACTTC.

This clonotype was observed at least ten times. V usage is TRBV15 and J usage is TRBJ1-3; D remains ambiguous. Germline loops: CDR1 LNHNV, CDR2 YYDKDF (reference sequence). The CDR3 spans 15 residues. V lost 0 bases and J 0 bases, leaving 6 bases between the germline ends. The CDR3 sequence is CATSRDKFSGNTIYF. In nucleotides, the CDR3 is TGTGCCACCAGCAGAGACAAGTTCTCTGGAAACACCATATATTTT.

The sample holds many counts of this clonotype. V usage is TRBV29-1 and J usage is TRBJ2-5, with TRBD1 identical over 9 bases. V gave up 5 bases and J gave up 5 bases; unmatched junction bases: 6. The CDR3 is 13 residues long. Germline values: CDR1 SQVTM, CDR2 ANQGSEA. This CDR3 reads CSVPSGQGETQYF. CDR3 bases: TGCAGCGTTCCCTCGGGACAGGGTGAGACCCAGTACTTC. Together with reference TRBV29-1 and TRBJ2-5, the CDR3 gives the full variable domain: SAVISQKPSRDICQRGTSLTIQCQVDSQVTMMFWYRQQPGQSLTLIATANQGSEATYESGFVIDKFPISRPNLTFSTLTVSNMSPEDSSIYLCSVPSGQGETQYFGPGTRLLVL.

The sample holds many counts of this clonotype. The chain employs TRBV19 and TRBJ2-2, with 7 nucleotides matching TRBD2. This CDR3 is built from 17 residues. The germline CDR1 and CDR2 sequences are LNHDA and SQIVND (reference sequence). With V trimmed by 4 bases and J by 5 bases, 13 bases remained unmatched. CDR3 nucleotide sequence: TGTGCCAGTAGTAGTCGGACTAGAAGTGATTGGACCGGGGAGCTGTTTTTT. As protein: CASSSRTRSDWTGELFF.

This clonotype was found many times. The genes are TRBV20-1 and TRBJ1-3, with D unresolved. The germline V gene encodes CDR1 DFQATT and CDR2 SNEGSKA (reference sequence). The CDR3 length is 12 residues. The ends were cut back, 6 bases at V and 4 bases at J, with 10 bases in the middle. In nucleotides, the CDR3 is TGCAGTGCGGGCACGACAGGAAACACCATATATTTT. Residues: CSAGTTGNTIYF.

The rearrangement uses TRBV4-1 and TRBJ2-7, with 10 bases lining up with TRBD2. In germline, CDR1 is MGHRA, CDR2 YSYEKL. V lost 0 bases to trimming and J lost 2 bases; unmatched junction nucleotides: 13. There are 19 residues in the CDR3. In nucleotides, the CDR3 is TGCGCCAGCAGCCAAGAGTTCCAGCGGGGGGGGTCATTTCCCTACGAGCAGTACTTC. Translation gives CASSQEFQRGGSFPYEQYF.

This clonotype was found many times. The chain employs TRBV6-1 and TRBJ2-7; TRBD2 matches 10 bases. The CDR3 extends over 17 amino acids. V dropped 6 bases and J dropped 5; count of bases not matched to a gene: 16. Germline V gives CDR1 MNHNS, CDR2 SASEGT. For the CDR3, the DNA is TGTGCCAGCAGGAGCCTAGGCCCCGCTAGCGGGAGCAACGAGCAGTACTTC. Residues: CASRSLGPASGSNEQYF.

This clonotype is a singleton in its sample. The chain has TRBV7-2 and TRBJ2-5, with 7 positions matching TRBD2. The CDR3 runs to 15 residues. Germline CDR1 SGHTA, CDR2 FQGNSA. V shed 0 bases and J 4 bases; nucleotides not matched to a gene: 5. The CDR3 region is CASSLAGGIRETQYF. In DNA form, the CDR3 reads TGTGCCAGCAGCTTAGCGGGGGGGATCCGAGAGACCCAGTACTTC.

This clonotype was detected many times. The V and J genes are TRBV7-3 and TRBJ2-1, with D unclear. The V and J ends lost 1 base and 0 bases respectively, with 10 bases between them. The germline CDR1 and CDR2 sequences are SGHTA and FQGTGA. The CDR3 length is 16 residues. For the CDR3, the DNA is TGTGCCAGCAGCTTAAATCCCCAGGACTCCTACAATGAGCAGTTCTTC. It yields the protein CASSLNPQDSYNEQFF.

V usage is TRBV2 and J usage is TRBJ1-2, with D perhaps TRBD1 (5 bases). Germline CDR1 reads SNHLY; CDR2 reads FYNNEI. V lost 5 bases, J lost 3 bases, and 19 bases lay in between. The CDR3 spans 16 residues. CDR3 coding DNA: TGTGCCAGCAGTCGAAAGCCGGGACCTAGGGACTATGGCTACACCTTC. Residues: CASSRKPGPRDYGYTF. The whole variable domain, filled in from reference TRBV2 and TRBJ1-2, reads EPEVTQTPSHQVTQMGQEVILRCVPISNHLYFYWYRQILGQKVEFLVSFYNNEISEKSEIFDDQFSVERPDGSNFTLKIRSTKLEDSAMYFCASSRKPGPRDYGYTFGSGTRLTVV.